This T cell receptor beta chain derives from a study of T cells in Graves' hyperthyroidism and ophthalmopathy (dated by TCRdb to between 2018 and 2021). The study in broad terms: Peripheral blood samples were taken at the time of initial diagnosis, prior to any treatment. TCR V-J signatures able to tell the groups apart were searched for in a discovery cohort of 90 to 100 patients, of whom more than 40 had Graves' ophthalmopathy and some 60 had stable Graves' hyperthyroidism. An independent validation cohort of fewer than 20 hyperthyroidism patients and about 16 patients who later progressed to ophthalmopathy tested prospective prediction of ophthalmopathy. The 90 to 100 discovery patients were randomly divided into training and test sets at a 7:3 ratio. The study also compared thyroid tissue and blood T-cell repertoires from about six Graves' hyperthyroidism patients. After sampling, hyperthyroidism patients received methimazole starting at 30 mg daily, and ophthalmopathy patients received high-dose intravenous methylprednisolone. The paper describes TCR Vbeta CDR3 sequencing of more than 120 peripheral blood samples, made up of roughly 40 ophthalmopathy patients, over 70 hyperthyroidism patients and 17 progressor patients. Findings and caveats that apply to the study as a whole: A 13 V-J signature model separated ophthalmopathy from stable hyperthyroidism, with around 91% sensitivity and about 81% specificity in cross-validation and 80%/75% in testing. In validation, the model predicted progression to ophthalmopathy a median of about 6.5 months before onset, with over 60% sensitivity and roughly 77% specificity. No statistical method was used to fix the sample size in advance, and group allocation was not hidden from the investigators. Most expanded thyroid clonotypes (frequency above 0.001) were also detected in blood, suggesting blood repertoires may reflect thyroid immune responses.

Ophthalmopathy patients had moderately to severely active disease, Clinical Activity Score of at least 3, NOSPECS grade of at least 4, and duration under 3 months. Exclusion was applied to patients with uncontrolled infections, other autoimmune diseases, pregnancy or lactation. Clinical symptoms, serum thyroxine and TRAb, thyroid ultrasound, and orbital computed tomography formed the basis for the diagnoses. Ficoll-Paque density gradient centrifugation was used to isolate PBMCs from approximately 10 ml of fresh peripheral blood. Trizol reagent was used to extract total RNA, and RNA quality was then checked on an Agilent 2100 Bioanalyzer. For this clonotype: Its antigen remains unidentified. No base quality values were provided; no much bigger clone lies one nucleotide off.

The TCR beta CDR3 regions were amplified from RNA transcripts. A first-round RT-PCR of the TCR CDR3 used the HTBI primer set with the Qiagen OneStep RT-PCR kit. The libraries were constructed in a second round of multiplex PCR and then size-selected and purified. The libraries were sequenced on an Illumina HiSeq2000 using paired-end 100 bp reads. On the study's bioinformatics: SOAPnuke was used to process the raw data, with reads discarded if the reads contained adapters or uncalled bases, had a mean Phred below 15, or lacked an exact constant-primer or identifier match. High-quality paired reads were merged using COPE v1.2.5, and each unique nucleotide sequence was defined as a clonotype. Clonotypes were aligned to IMGT TRBV, TRBD and TRBJ reference segments using MiTCR v1.1. The analysis was restricted to V-J combinations with a frequency above 0.0001, which together covered just over 98% of the repertoires. A TCS score was defined as the ratio of F50 (clonal expansion) to E x V (chaos), with BLOSUM62-based TCRdist applied between CDR3 peptides within each V-J. Welch's t-statistics and random forest reduced 500 to 550 V-J features to roughly 13, which were used in a naive Bayes classifier (R e1071). TCRdb took the public reads, trimmed them with fastp at Q25, ran MiXCR for clone calling and kept in-frame beta chains. Duplicate CDR3 protein sequences are folded into a single record with the most common DNA and genes. The authors' filters were not applied to this entry. The sample table contains almost 350,000 distinct CDR3 sequences; only one count was recorded for around 18% of them. Together, the top ten hold roughly a sixth of the sample.

A distance of 11 bases separates the germline ends of V and J, which lose 3 bases and 0 bases respectively. The CDR3 holds 15 amino acids from the cysteine to the phenylalanine. Solely the CDR3 DNA is kept, with 45 bases framed from the first base. Rearrangement joined TRBV12-3 or TRBV12-4 to TRBJ1-1; TRBD1 could be the D gene, as 5 bases match. The sequenced sample was blood. The sequence was obtained from a woman aged 40 to 55 with Graves' ophthalmopathy. The nucleotide sequence is TGTGCCAGCAGTTTTAGGGGAGGGTTGAACACTGAAGCTTTCTTT. Protein translation: CASSFRGGLNTEAFF.